This T cell receptor beta chain comes out of a study of identifying expanded T cells in peripheral blood. This table comes from immunoSEQ multiplex PCR, and its TCRdb copy is limited to in-frame clones, with some not included. The table lists approximately 91,000 clones, about 91% of them singletons. Per the germline V gene, CDR1 is SGHRS and CDR2 is YFSETQ. The CDR3 has 14 residues. The junction had 7 bases not matched to a gene; V was cut back by 5 bases and J by 5 bases. V usage is TRBV5-1 and J usage is TRBJ1-2, with 9 bases that match TRBD1. Material for sequencing was blood. This receptor was taken from a person between 18 and 70 years old in good health. The CDR3 is CASRSGGQGYGYTF. The CDR3, as DNA: TGCGCCAGCAGATCCGGGGGACAGGGATATGGCTACACCTTC.